What follows are 24 T cell receptor beta chains derived from one specimen sequenced in a study of blood T cell repertoires in COVID-19. Here immunoSEQ multiplex PCR was the method, and the copy in TCRdb shows in-frame clones only, minus some. The table lists about 260,000 clones, 84% of them singletons. The sequencing input was peripheral blood. The receptors stem from a woman in her thirties or forties who had recovered from COVID-19.

This chain uses TRBV6-1 with TRBJ2-7; D may be TRBD2 (5 bases). Looked up from germline, CDR1 is MNHNS and CDR2 is SASEGT. With 3 bases removed from V and 7 bases from J, the gap between germline ends came to 22 bases. The CDR3 is made up of 16 amino acids. CDR3 coding DNA: TGTGCCAGCAGTGACAGTTTCAGACTATCTCCTAGGGAGCAGTACTTC. Translated, it gives CASSDSFRLSPREQYF.

The chain carries TRBV11-3 and TRBJ2-3; TRBD2 might be the D (6 bases). This CDR3 comprises 13 residues. V was pared by 4 bases and J by 4 bases, with 9 bases between. The V gene's germline CDR1 is SGHNT and CDR2 YENEEA. The CDR3 reads CASSSRGADTQYF. CDR3 nucleotides: TGTGCCAGCAGCTCGCGGGGCGCAGATACGCAGTATTTT.

The chain joins TRBV7-9 to TRBJ1-2; 12 bases are shared with TRBD1. V dropped 5 bases and J dropped 0; count of bases not matched to a gene: 4. The CDR3 contains 16 residues. Germline assignment: CDR1 SEHNR and CDR2 FQNEAQ (reference sequence). This CDR3 is CASSRGTGGSNYGYTF. In nucleotides, the CDR3 is TGTGCCAGCAGCCGCGGGACAGGGGGCTCTAACTATGGCTACACCTTC.

This clone came up many times. This sequence joins TRBV2 and TRBJ1-6; TRBD1 agrees at 8 bases. The V gene end was trimmed by 6 bases and the J gene end by 10 bases; junction bases not matched to a gene: 11. The V gene's germline CDR1 is SNHLY and CDR2 FYNNEI. This CDR3 spans 15 amino acids. CDR3 in DNA: TGTGCCAGCAGAACAAACAGGGGGTCGGAATCACCCCTCCACTTT. Protein product: CASRTNRGSESPLHF. The variable domain in full, with the rest retrieved from reference TRBV2 and TRBJ1-6, is EPEVTQTPSHQVTQMGQEVILRCVPISNHLYFYWYRQILGQKVEFLVSFYNNEISEKSEIFDDQFSVERPDGSNFTLKIRSTKLEDSAMYFCASRTNRGSESPLHFGNGTRLTVT.

The chain employs TRBV12-2 and TRBJ2-7; the D segment call TRBD1 is taken from the table without a DNA check. TRBV12-2 is a pseudogene segment. The CDR3 sequence is 13 residues long. In nucleotides, the CDR3 is TGTGCAAGTCGCTTGCAACAGTGGTACGAGCAGTACTTC. Translated: CASRLQQWYEQYF.

The V call is TRBV27, the J call TRBJ2-2, with TRBD2 matching 11 bases. Unmatched junction bases numbered 1, after V lost 6 bases and J lost 1 base. The CDR3 contains 15 residues. Germline CDR1 reads MNHEY; CDR2 reads SMNVEV (reference sequence). CDR3 loop: CASRLAGGNTGELFF. The CDR3, as DNA: TGTGCCAGCAGGCTAGCGGGGGGGAACACCGGGGAGCTGTTTTTT.

The genes are TRBV2 and TRBJ2-5; TRBD1 agrees at 8 bases. The germline CDR1 and CDR2 sequences are SNHLY and FYNNEI. CDR3 length: 12 residues. J was trimmed by 7 bases and V by 7 bases; bases with no gene match: 5. CDR3 nucleotides: TGTGCCAGCACCGACAGGGGTGGGACCCAGTACTTC. Protein: CASTDRGGTQYF.

This clone was counted a single time. The chain joins TRBV5-8 to TRBJ1-1; D ambiguous. Germline V gene data show CDR1 as SGHTS and CDR2 as YDEGEE. V lost 1 base to trimming and J lost 1 base, with 11 bases between them. This CDR3 is 15 amino acids long. CDR3 in DNA: TGTGCCAGCAGCTTGCGCCAAACCGGGAACACTGAAGCTTTCTTT. Residues: CASSLRQTGNTEAFF. The whole variable domain, filled in from reference TRBV5-8 and TRBJ1-1, reads EAGVTQSPTHLIKTRGQQATLRCSPISGHTSVYWYQQALGLGLQFLLWYDEGEERNRGNFPPRFSGRQFPNYSSELNVNALELEDSALYLCASSLRQTGNTEAFFGQGTRLTVV.

This rearrangement joins TRBV7-2 to TRBJ2-3; 11 bases are a match to TRBD2. The V and J ends lost 6 bases and 6 bases, in that order; junction bases with no gene match: 8. The germline V gene has CDR1 SGHTA and CDR2 FQGNSA. This CDR3 has 15 residues. DNA for the CDR3: TGTGCCAGCAGACGTGGGGCTAGCGGGGGGGATACGCAGTATTTT. Translated, it gives CASRRGASGGDTQYF.

The chain links TRBV6-5 to TRBJ1-1; tentatively, D is TRBD1 (6 bases). CDR3 length: 15 residues. The germline V gene has CDR1 MNHEY and CDR2 SVGAGI. V dropped 6 bases and J dropped 0 bases, with 14 bases sitting between them. In DNA form, the CDR3 reads TGTGCCAGCAGAGCAGGGGATCGTATGAACACTGAAGCTTTCTTT. Translated, it gives CASRAGDRMNTEAFF.

The rearrangement links TRBV20-1 to TRBJ2-7; no clear D. Trimming took 5 bases from V and 4 from J, leaving 6 bases between them. The CDR3 is 10 residues long. CDR1 is DFQATT, CDR2 SNEGSKA, per germline (reference sequence). CDR3 amino acids: CSALLYEQYF. CDR3 coding DNA: TGCAGTGCTTTATTATACGAGCAGTACTTC.

V usage is TRBV10-3 and J usage is TRBJ1-5; D gene ambiguous. The ends were cut back, 1 base at V and 7 bases at J, with 14 bases in the middle. The germline V gene has CDR1 ENHRY and CDR2 SYGVKD. The CDR3 consists of 15 residues. The CDR3 loop reads CAISEWGGSGQPQHF. The CDR3 nucleotides are TGTGCCATCAGTGAGTGGGGAGGGTCTGGACAGCCCCAGCATTTT.

The rearrangement uses TRBV5-4 and TRBJ2-1; 9 bases match TRBD2. With 0 bases clipped from V and 4 bases from J, the junction kept 8 bases outside the gene matches. There are 17 residues in the CDR3. Looked up from germline, CDR1 is SGHNT and CDR2 is YYREEE (reference sequence). CDR3 sequence reads: CASSLEAATSGYNEQFF. The CDR3 nucleotides read TGTGCCAGCAGCTTGGAAGCGGCGACTAGCGGATACAATGAGCAGTTCTTC.

V gene TRBV7-9 combines with J gene TRBJ1-2; D is ambiguous. Germline V gene sequence: CDR1 SEHNR, CDR2 FQNEAQ (reference sequence). This CDR3 spans 14 amino acids. Trimming took off 5 bases at V and 1 base at J, with 11 bases between the two ends. The CDR3 loop reads CASSPPGSNYGYTF. The CDR3, as DNA: TGTGCCAGCAGCCCCCCAGGTAGTAACTATGGCTACACCTTC. The full variable domain, rest sourced from reference TRBV7-9 and TRBJ1-2, is DTGVSQNPRHKITKRGQNVTFRCDPISEHNRLYWYRQTLGQGPEFLTYFQNEAQLEKSRLLSDRFSAERPKGSFSTLEIQRTEQGDSAMYLCASSPPGSNYGYTFGSGTRLTVV.

CDR3 in amino acids: CASSVGGGDSPLHF. The CDR3 region has the DNA TGTGCCAGCAGCGTCGGGGGAGGGGATTCACCCCTCCACTTT. The rearrangement links TRBV9 to TRBJ1-6; D possibly corresponds to TRBD1 (5 bases). V lost 2 bases and J 8 bases, leaving 11 bases between the germline ends. The CDR3 sequence is 14 residues long. CDR1 SGDLS and CDR2 YYNGEE come from the germline V gene.

The rearrangement joins TRBV19 to TRBJ2-5; 9 positions agree with TRBD1. CDR3 length: 14 amino acids. Germline lookup yields CDR1 LNHDA and CDR2 SQIVND (reference sequence). The V and J ends lost 9 bases and 5 bases, in that order; junction bases with no gene match: 10. CDR3 bases: TGTGCCAGCCGGCTAGGGACAGGGTCGGAGACCCAGTACTTC. Protein sequence: CASRLGTGSETQYF.

Concerning this clone: This sample includes further DNA sequences coding for the same CDR3. The V gene is TRBV2, the J gene TRBJ2-5, with D possibly TRBD1 on 5 matching bases. Trimming pared 3 bases from V and 1 base from J, leaving 6 bases between. The CDR3 runs to 13 residues. The germline V gene encodes CDR1 SNHLY and CDR2 FYNNEI. The CDR3 region is CASSDDSQETQYF. Written as DNA, the CDR3 is TGTGCCAGCAGTGATGACAGCCAAGAGACCCAGTACTTC.

The chain links TRBV27 to TRBJ2-1, with 8 bases that match TRBD2. The CDR3 loop spans 15 amino acids. The germline CDR1 and CDR2 sequences are MNHEY and SMNVEV (reference sequence). Trimming at V came to 7 bases and at J to 3 bases, leaving 8 bases not matched to a gene. In DNA form, the CDR3 reads TGTGCCAGCACCGCGCTCGGGGGGGACTACAATGAGCAGTTCTTC. It codes for CASTALGGDYNEQFF.

This chain joins TRBV14 and TRBJ1-4, with D unresolved. Trimming removed 3 bases at V and 11 bases at J, with 10 bases between. Per the germline V gene, CDR1 is SGHDN and CDR2 is FVKESK. CDR3 length: 12 residues. The CDR3 protein is CASSQIVPKLFF. The DNA for the CDR3 is TGTGCCAGCAGCCAGATAGTCCCGAAACTGTTTTTT.

J is TRBJ2-5 and V is TRBV2; D call uncertain. Looked up from germline, CDR1 is SNHLY and CDR2 is FYNNEI. This CDR3 has 11 amino acids. The ends were cut back, 8 bases at V and 7 bases at J, with 11 bases in the middle. The CDR3: CASDFLGTQYF. Written as DNA, the CDR3 is TGTGCCAGCGACTTCTTGGGGACCCAGTACTTC.

The CDR3 protein is CASSEASAAVNSPLHF. DNA for the CDR3: TGTGCCAGCAGTGAAGCTTCGGCGGCAGTTAATTCACCCCTCCACTTT. The J gene is TRBJ1-6, the V gene TRBV6-1; no definite D call. The CDR3 covers 16 residues. Looked up from germline, CDR1 is MNHNS and CDR2 is SASEGT. The V and J ends lost 0 bases and 6 bases respectively, with 12 bases between them.

The rearrangement links TRBV4-2 to TRBJ1-1; no firm D call. Between the trimmed V and J ends, which lost 1 base and 1 base, there was a span of 13 bases. There are 16 residues in the CDR3. CDR1 LGHNA and CDR2 YNFKEQ come from the germline V gene. Here the CDR3 DNA reads TGTGCCAGCAGCCAAGGGGCTGGGAGGGCGAACACTGAAGCTTTCTTT. Its protein product is CASSQGAGRANTEAFF.

The V call is TRBV6-5, the J call TRBJ2-7; 7 positions match TRBD1. The V and J ends lost 7 bases and 0 bases, in that order; junction bases with no gene match: 6. Germline assignment: CDR1 MNHEY and CDR2 SVGAGI. This CDR3 spans 14 amino acids. The CDR3 is CASKRGQASYEQYF. DNA for the CDR3: TGTGCCAGCAAGCGAGGACAGGCCTCCTACGAGCAGTACTTC.

This chain connects TRBV19 to TRBJ1-5; the D gene is possibly TRBD1 (5 bases). Trimming shortened V by 3 bases and J by 6 bases, and 15 bases separated the two germline ends. Germline CDR1 LNHDA, CDR2 SQIVND (reference sequence). The CDR3 loop spans 15 amino acids. CDR3 sequence reads: CASSIGGDFSQPQHF. CDR3 bases: TGTGCCAGTAGTATCGGGGGGGACTTCAGTCAGCCCCAGCATTTT.